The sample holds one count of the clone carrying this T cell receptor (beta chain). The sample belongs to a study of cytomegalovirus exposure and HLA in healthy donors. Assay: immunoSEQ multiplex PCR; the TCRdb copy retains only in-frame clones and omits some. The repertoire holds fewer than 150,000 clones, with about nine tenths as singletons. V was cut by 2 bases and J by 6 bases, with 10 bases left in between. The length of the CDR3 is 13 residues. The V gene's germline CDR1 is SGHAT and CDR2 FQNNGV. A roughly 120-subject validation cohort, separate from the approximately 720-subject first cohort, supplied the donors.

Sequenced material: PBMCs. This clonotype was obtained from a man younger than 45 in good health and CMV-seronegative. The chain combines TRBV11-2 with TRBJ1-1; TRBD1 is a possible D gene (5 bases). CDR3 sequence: CASSLNRKSEAFF. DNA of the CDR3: TGTGCCAGCAGCTTAAACAGGAAGTCTGAAGCTTTCTTT.